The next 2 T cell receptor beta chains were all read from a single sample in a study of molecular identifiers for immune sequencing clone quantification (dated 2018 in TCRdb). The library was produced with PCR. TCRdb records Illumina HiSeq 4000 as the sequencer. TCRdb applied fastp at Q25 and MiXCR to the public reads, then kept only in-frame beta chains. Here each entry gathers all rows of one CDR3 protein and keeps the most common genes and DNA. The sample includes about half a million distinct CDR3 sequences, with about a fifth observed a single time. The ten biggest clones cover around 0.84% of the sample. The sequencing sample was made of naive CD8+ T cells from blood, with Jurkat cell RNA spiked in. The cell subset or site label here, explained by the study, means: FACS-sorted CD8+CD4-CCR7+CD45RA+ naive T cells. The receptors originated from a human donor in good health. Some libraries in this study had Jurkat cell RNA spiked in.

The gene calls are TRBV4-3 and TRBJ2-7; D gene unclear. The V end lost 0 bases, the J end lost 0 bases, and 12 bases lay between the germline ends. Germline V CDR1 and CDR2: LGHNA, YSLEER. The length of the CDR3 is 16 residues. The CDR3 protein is CASSQDSGLSSYEQYF. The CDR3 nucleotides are TGCGCCAGCAGCCAAGATTCAGGCCTGAGCTCCTACGAGCAGTACTTC.

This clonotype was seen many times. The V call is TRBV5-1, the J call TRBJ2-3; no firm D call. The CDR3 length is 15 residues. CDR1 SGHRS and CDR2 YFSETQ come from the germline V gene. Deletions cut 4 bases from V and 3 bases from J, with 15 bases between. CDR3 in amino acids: CASSPEWSTTDTQYF. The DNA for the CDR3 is TGCGCCAGCAGCCCGGAGTGGTCCACAACAGATACGCAGTATTTT.